This T cell receptor (beta chain) was profiled in a study of control samples from healthy donors and cancer patients. Profiled with immunoSEQ multiplex PCR; TCRdb holds only in-frame clones, not every one. The sample lists 210,000 or so clones, about 91% seen once, with less than 2% in the top ten. This sequence was found in a young man in good health. The sample taken for sequencing was blood.

Written as DNA, the CDR3 is TGTGCCACCAGCCTCGGAGCCTACGAGCAGTACTTC. It specifies CATSLGAYEQYF. The rearrangement links TRBV15 to TRBJ2-7; D uncertain. Germline CDR1 is LNHNV and CDR2 is YYDKDF (reference sequence). This CDR3 spans 12 amino acids. The V and J ends lost 5 bases and 2 bases respectively, with 7 bases between them.